The clone carrying this TCR beta chain came up many times. Its target is unknown. These data originate in a study of T cells in Graves' hyperthyroidism and ophthalmopathy. The study's findings and limits: Most clonotypes expanded in thyroid above 0.001 were likewise present in blood.

TCR beta CDR3 region amplification was performed from RNA transcripts. HTBI primers were the set used in a first-round RT-PCR of the TCR CDR3. TCRdb itself ran the multiplex PCR reads through MiXCR, one entry per CDR3 protein. The table shows a few hundred thousand distinct CDR3 sequences, with under 25% occurring only once. After removal of 3 bases from V and 0 bases from J, the junction contained 4 bases not matched to a gene. CDR3 length equals 15 residues. The J gene is TRBJ2-7, the V gene TRBV12-3 or TRBV12-4, with 8 bases that match TRBD1. The sequencing input was blood. The sequence was obtained from a man between 18 and 35 years old with Graves' hyperthyroidism. The CDR3 bases are TGTGCCAGCAGTTTGGCAGGACAGGGCTCCTACGAGCAGTACTTC. Protein sequence: CASSLAGQGSYEQYF.